Detailed here is one TCR beta chain. Its antigen is not identified. This specimen belongs to a study of T cell responses to AZD1222 COVID-19 vaccine. Study-level information: Pooled in the analysis were second doses at about 4 or about 12 weeks.

Only in-frame clones appear in the TCRdb table, and some are missing; sequencing was by immunoSEQ multiplex PCR. This table has approximately 100,000 clones, roughly 90% appearing once. The germline gives CDR1 LNHDA, CDR2 SQIVND (reference sequence). J lost 6 bases, V lost 10 bases, and 16 bases had no gene match. The CDR3 has 16 residues. Notes on the study in general: With dominance at 160-218 and 743-854, vaccine-associated CD4 TCRs spanned spike. Samples come after the peak T cell response, not at day 14. Of spike-specific TCRs, nearly half reportedly target regions left unmutated in variants.

V and J are TRBV19 and TRBJ1-2; 11 nucleotides match TRBD1. The input for sequencing was peripheral blood, taken on day 0 of AZD1222 vaccination. This TCR was recovered from an adult in good health. CDR3 amino acids: CATKGQGAPSGNGYTF. The DNA for the CDR3 is TGTGCCACTAAAGGACAGGGGGCCCCCAGCGGGAATGGCTACACCTTC.